This TCR beta chain was found in a study of blood T cell repertoires in COVID-19. Between the trimmed V and J ends, which lost 3 bases and 3 bases, there was a span of 4 bases. The germline CDR1 and CDR2 sequences are SGHNT and YYREEE (reference sequence). The CDR3 extends over 11 amino acids. TCRdb's table, derived via immunoSEQ multiplex PCR, lists solely in-frame clones and lacks some. The sample has roughly 380,000 clones, 85% seen once. This clone has just a few counts. Sequencing was performed on peripheral blood. The origin of this receptor is a woman under 30 with acute or convalescent COVID-19. The rearrangement joins TRBV5-4 to TRBJ2-7; D unclear. CDR3 coding DNA: TGTGCCAGCAGCTCAGGCTACGAGCAGTACTTC. Amino acid sequence: CASSSGYEQYF.